There are a few counts of the clone carrying this TCR beta chain. The antigen remains undetermined. TCR alpha and TCR beta cDNA libraries carrying sample barcodes and UMIs were produced by 5'RACE using constant-segment primers. One entry per CDR3 protein, called by TCRdb with MiXCR from the 5' RACE reads. Seen here are around 100,000 distinct CDR3 sequences, around 10% observed once, and the top ten hold 40%. These data are taken from a study of T-cell memory formation after mild COVID-19. Study conclusions and caveats: Some SARS-CoV-2-responding clones were already detected in memory before infection. Contracting clones from day 15 to 85 showed balanced CD4/CD8; later expanders favored CD4+. Contracting CD8+ clones were enriched in EMRA, CD4+ mainly in CM and EM.

Sequencing used PBMCs or a T cell subset sorted from them (not recorded which). The sequence came from a young man who had mild COVID-19 (a few samples of this study predate the infection). Cell type and time point are not known.

The CDR3 DNA reads as TGTGCCAGCAGTTTATTCCGGGGGGGTCAAACAGATACGCAGTATTTT. As protein: CASSLFRGGQTDTQYF. The chain has TRBV27 and TRBJ2-3; 8 nucleotides match TRBD2. The germline V gene has CDR1 MNHEY and CDR2 SMNVEV (reference sequence). CDR3 length equals 16 residues. V lost 1 base and J lost 3; bases outside the gene matches: 6.